Following are 11 T cell receptor beta chains from one sample sequenced in a study of PD-1 blockade in mismatch repair-deficient tumors. TCRdb keeps only in-frame clones here, not all; method: immunoSEQ multiplex PCR. The sample yields approximately 25,000 clones, 83% seen once. The sequencing here drew on peripheral blood, taken 12 weeks after starting pembrolizumab. The origin of the receptors is an adult with mismatch repair-deficient cancer.

In DNA, the CDR3 is TGTGCCAGCAGCTTGGGGGCGGGAGGGCCTAATGAGCAGTTCTTC. Amino acids: CASSLGAGGPNEQFF. The chain recombines TRBV5-4 with TRBJ2-1, with TRBD2 matching 9 bases. Germline V CDR1 and CDR2: SGHNT, YYREEE (reference sequence). The CDR3 totals 15 residues. With V trimmed by 0 bases and J by 7 bases, 5 bases remained unmatched.

The chain joins TRBV11-3 to TRBJ2-3; 8 bases are shared with TRBD2. The CDR3 loop spans 17 amino acids. V shed 1 base and J 4 bases; nucleotides not matched to a gene: 10. CDR1 SGHNT and CDR2 YENEEA come from the germline V gene. CDR3: CASSLGLGGGRADTQYF. The CDR3 DNA reads as TGTGCCAGCAGCTTAGGTCTCGGCGGGGGGCGGGCAGATACGCAGTATTTT.

V and J are TRBV10-3 and TRBJ2-7; D possibly corresponds to TRBD1 (6 bases). Germline loops: CDR1 ENHRY, CDR2 SYGVKD. The V end was cut by 10 bases, the J end by 3 bases, with 22 bases between. The CDR3 has 15 amino acids. The DNA of the CDR3 is TGTGCCAGCAGCAAGACCGGGACAAACAACTACGAGCAGTACTTC. It yields the protein CASSKTGTNNYEQYF.

The V gene is TRBV29-1, the J gene TRBJ2-2; 10 bases line up with TRBD2. The CDR3 sequence is 15 residues long. With 7 bases clipped from V and 4 bases from J, the junction kept 9 bases outside the gene matches. The germline V gene has CDR1 SQVTM and CDR2 ANQGSEA. The CDR3 DNA sequence: TGCAGCGCAACCGGACTAGCGGCAACCACCGGGGAGCTGTTTTTT. Translation: CSATGLAATTGELFF.

This clone was observed a handful of times. The chain carries TRBV5-4 and TRBJ2-7; 10 bases line up with TRBD1. Trimming at V came to 4 bases and at J to 5 bases, leaving 6 bases not matched to a gene. From germline, CDR1 is SGHNT and CDR2 YYREEE (reference sequence). The CDR3 is 14 amino acids. Written as DNA, the CDR3 is TGTGCCAGCAGCCAGGACAGGGGGAGGGACGAGCAGTACTTC. The encoded protein is CASSQDRGRDEQYF.

V and J are TRBV11-1 and TRBJ1-1; 7 bases map to TRBD1. The CDR3 loop spans 15 amino acids. Per germline, CDR1 SGHAT and CDR2 FQDESV (reference sequence). Germline trimming cut 0 bases from V and 4 bases from J; bases unmatched to any gene: 5. This CDR3 reads CASSLARQGGTEAFF. The CDR3 DNA is TGTGCCAGCAGCTTAGCAAGACAGGGCGGCACTGAAGCTTTCTTT.

The chain recombines TRBV7-9 with TRBJ2-1; D is unresolved. This CDR3 region has 16 residues. Germline CDR1 SEHNR, CDR2 FQNEAQ (reference sequence). Trimming cost V 0 bases and J 7 bases, with 16 bases left between them. CDR3 coding DNA: TGTGCCAGCAGCTTAGCGACATGGCCGTCGGAGAATGAGCAGTTCTTC. Protein sequence: CASSLATWPSENEQFF.

The chain recombines TRBV4-1 with TRBJ2-7; maybe TRBD1 (5 bases). With 3 bases removed from V and 3 bases from J, the gap between germline ends came to 9 bases. The CDR3 runs to 13 residues. Germline CDR1 is MGHRA and CDR2 is YSYEKL. The CDR3, as DNA: TGCGCCAGCAGCCACAGGGCCGGCTACGAGCAGTACTTC. Encoded protein: CASSHRAGYEQYF.

The chain is built from TRBV5-1 and TRBJ2-6; D is undetermined. The V and J ends lost 0 bases and 0 bases respectively, with 10 bases between them. This CDR3 comprises 17 residues. Looked up from germline, CDR1 is SGHRS and CDR2 is YFSETQ. The CDR3 sequence is CASSLAPSSSGANVLTF. CDR3 DNA: TGCGCCAGCAGCTTGGCCCCTTCTAGCTCTGGGGCCAACGTCCTGACTTTC.

The sample holds a few counts of this clone. The rearrangement joins TRBV12-5 to TRBJ2-7; a possible D gene is TRBD1 (6 bases). Deletions cut 0 bases from V and 2 bases from J, with 14 bases between. Germline CDR1 is LGHNT and CDR2 is FRNRAP. The CDR3 has 16 amino acids. CDR3 sequence (DNA): TGTGCTAGTGGTTTGGTAATCGGGACACCACCCTACGAGCAGTACTTC. It specifies CASGLVIGTPPYEQYF. Supplemented by reference TRBV12-5 and TRBJ2-7, the full variable domain reads DARVTQTPRHKVTEMGQEVTMRCQPILGHNTVFWYRQTMMQGLELLAYFRNRAPLDDSGMPKDRFSAEMPDATLATLKIQPSEPRDSAVYFCASGLVIGTPPYEQYFGPGTRLTVT.

This clone was observed a single time. V and J are TRBV19 and TRBJ2-7; 7 bases line up with TRBD1. CDR1 and CDR2 (germline): LNHDA, SQIVND (reference sequence). The CDR3 is 13 amino acids. V shed 5 bases and J 3 bases; nucleotides not matched to a gene: 4. CDR3 coding DNA: TGTGCCAGTAGTTCGGGACAGAACTACGAGCAGTACTTC. Translating gives CASSSGQNYEQYF.